These 6 T cell receptor beta chains came from one sample sequenced in a study of CD8+CD57+ T cells in acquired aplastic anemia. The patients chosen for sequencing had shown expansion of CD8+CD57+ cells (detected by flow cytometry). The study profiled TCR beta VDJ and CDR3 using genomic DNA as template. MiXCR was run by TCRdb on the reads, yielding one entry per CDR3 protein. This sample yields roughly 500,000 distinct CDR3 sequences, of which around 30% are seen a single time; 0.75% to 0.95% belongs to the top ten. Sequencing was carried out using sorted CD4+, CD8+, or CD8+CD57+ T cells (not recorded which) from PBMCs. Every receptor here comes from a human donor with aplastic anemia.

This clonotype was counted at least ten times. The chain carries TRBV24-1 and TRBJ2-1, with D unresolved. The CDR3 totals 12 residues. The V gene lost 5 bases and the J gene lost 10 bases, with 11 bases spanning the gap. Germline CDR1 is KGHDR and CDR2 is SFDVKD. The CDR3 here is CATSVLLGEQFF. The CDR3 region has the DNA TGTGCCACCAGTGTCCTACTTGGAGAGCAGTTCTTC.

This clonotype was counted at least ten times. CDR3 region: CASRRMTGGSTEAFF. Here the CDR3 DNA reads TGTGCCAGCAGGCGAATGACAGGGGGCTCCACTGAAGCTTTCTTT. The chain employs TRBV2 and TRBJ1-1; 10 bases align to TRBD1. The CDR3 is made up of 15 amino acids. CDR1 is SNHLY, CDR2 FYNNEI, per germline. Losses at the gene ends were 6 bases for V and 4 bases for J; bases not matched to a gene: 8.

The chain is built from TRBV12-3 or TRBV12-4 and TRBJ1-1; unclear D gene. This CDR3 comprises 13 residues. V was pared by 5 bases and J by 6 bases, with 13 bases between. CDR3 nucleotides: TGTGCCAGCAGTCCAATCGCTAGGGCTGAAGCTTTCTTT. The encoded protein is CASSPIARAEAFF.

The rearrangement links TRBV6-1 to TRBJ1-2; 10 bases match TRBD1. V shed 7 bases and J 7 bases; nucleotides not matched to a gene: 9. The germline gives CDR1 MNHNS, CDR2 SASEGT. The CDR3 has 14 amino acids. The chain's CDR3 is CASTLTGGTRGYTF. Here the CDR3 DNA reads TGTGCCAGCACCCTGACAGGGGGCACCCGTGGCTACACCTTC.

This sequence joins TRBV5-6 and TRBJ1-4, with a tentative D call TRBD1 (5 bases). The V gene lost 5 bases and the J gene lost 11 bases, with 22 bases spanning the gap. The CDR3 covers 15 residues. Looked up from germline, CDR1 is SGHDT and CDR2 is YYEEEE. The DNA of the CDR3 is TGTGCCAGCAGTTATTGGACTGGGGACTTGGGGAAACTGTTTTTT. It encodes CASSYWTGDLGKLFF.

The rearrangement links TRBV2 to TRBJ2-3; 10 positions match TRBD2. The germline V gene has CDR1 SNHLY and CDR2 FYNNEI. V lost 6 bases to trimming and J lost 6 bases; unmatched junction nucleotides: 9. The CDR3 sequence is 15 residues long. The CDR3 DNA reads as TGTGCCAGCAGGGAGAGCGGGGGGGAAAACGATACGCAGTATTTT. Protein sequence: CASRESGGENDTQYF. Supplemented by reference TRBV2 and TRBJ2-3, the full variable domain reads EPEVTQTPSHQVTQMGQEVILRCVPISNHLYFYWYRQILGQKVEFLVSFYNNEISEKSEIFDDQFSVERPDGSNFTLKIRSTKLEDSAMYFCASRESGGENDTQYFGPGTRLTVL.